Listed below are T cell receptor beta chains from one sample, sequenced in a study of T-cell reconstitution after alpha-beta-depleted transplantation in children. MiXCR, run by TCRdb on the PCR reads, gives a single entry per CDR3 protein. The table shows 600,000 to 700,000 distinct CDR3 sequences, with around 13% occurring only once. This specimen consisted of PBMCs, obtained before TCRalphabeta/CD19-depleted stem cell transplant. All receptors come from a girl aged 2-10 years with congenital amegakaryocytic thrombocytopenia, due to receive a stem cell transplant. Both conserved end residues are part of each CDR3. D genes are given only for firm matches. Size tells how often a clone was seen (once, few, many) or the class of an expanded clone, and some rows leave it out.

size: many; J: TRBJ1-2; D: .; V: TRBV6-1; DNA: TGTGCCACCACTGACAGGCCTCGCGGCTATGGCTACACCTTC; CDR3: CATTDRPRGYGYTF
size: many; J: TRBJ2-2; D: .; V: TRBV29-1; DNA: TGCAGCGTTTATACGGGACTTACCGGGGAGCTGTTTTTT; CDR3: CSVYTGLTGELFF
size: many; J: TRBJ2-7; D: .; V: TRBV20-1; DNA: TGCAGTGCTAGAGCCCGGGAAGGGTACGAGCAGTACTTC; CDR3: CSARAREGYEQYF
size: many; J: TRBJ2-1; D: .; V: TRBV5-6; DNA: TGTGCCAGCAGAGACCCGGGGGCCTACAATGAGCAGTTCTTC; CDR3: CASRDPGAYNEQFF
size: few; J: TRBJ2-5; D: TRBD1; V: TRBV20-1; DNA: TGCAGTGCCCGAACAGGGGCTAGGGGGACCCAGTACTTC; CDR3: CSARTGARGTQYF
size: many; J: TRBJ2-6; D: .; V: TRBV9; DNA: TGTGCCAGCAGCGCTCAGGGCATCGGGGCCAACGTCCTGACTTTC; CDR3: CASSAQGIGANVLTF
size: few; J: TRBJ2-1; D: .; V: TRBV5-1; DNA: TGCGCCAGCAGCACCTTACTAGTAAGCGAGCAGTTCTTC; CDR3: CASSTLLVSEQFF
size: few; J: TRBJ2-7; D: TRBD2; V: TRBV7-8; DNA: TGTGCCAGCAGCCTCCCAGCGGGAGGGCCTTTATCCTACGAGCAGTACTTC; CDR3: CASSLPAGGPLSYEQYF
size: .; J: TRBJ1-4; D: .; V: TRBV7-8; DNA: TGTGCCAGCAGCTTATGGGGGACACCTAATGAAAAACTGTTTTTT; CDR3: CASSLWGTPNEKLFF
size: few; J: TRBJ2-1; D: .; V: TRBV4-3; DNA: TGCGCCAGCAACCAACTGACTGGGGTAAACTCCGATATTAGGTCCTACAATGAGCAGTTCTTC; CDR3: CASNQLTGVNSDIRSYNEQFF
size: once; J: TRBJ1-5; D: .; V: TRBV7-8; DNA: TGTGCCAGCAGCTTAGAGGGATTATGGAGCAATCAGCCCCAGCATTTT; CDR3: CASSLEGLWSNQPQHF
size: many; J: TRBJ2-1; D: .; V: TRBV29-1; DNA: TGCAGCGTTGAAAGTTTCGAAGCGGACAGCTCCTACAATGAGCAGTTCTTC; CDR3: CSVESFEADSSYNEQFF
size: .; J: TRBJ1-1; D: .; V: TRBV5-1; DNA: TGCGCCAGCAGCTTGGAACCGGGGGGTCCCTTGAACACTGAAGCTTTCTTT; CDR3: CASSLEPGGPLNTEAFF
size: many; J: TRBJ2-1; D: TRBD2; V: TRBV5-1; DNA: TGCGCCAGCAGCCCTGAGGGACTAGCGGGAGCATACAATGAGCAGTTCTTC; CDR3: CASSPEGLAGAYNEQFF
size: many; J: TRBJ2-1; D: TRBD1; V: TRBV25-1; DNA: TGTGCCAGCAGTGTCGGACAGGGCCATGAGCAGTTCTTC; CDR3: CASSVGQGHEQFF
size: .; J: TRBJ2-7; D: .; V: TRBV20-1; DNA: TGCAGTGCTGGGGGTAGTACGGAGCAGTACTTC; CDR3: CSAGGSTEQYF